This TCR beta chain is from a study of OX40 agonist ivuxolimab in advanced cancers. Study observations and caveats: At 0.1 to 3.0 mg/kg and by week 6, clonal expansion occurred in CD4+ and CD8+ blood T cells.

This CDR3 comprises 11 residues. Germline assignment: CDR1 SGHAT and CDR2 FQNNGV. Trimming pared 2 bases from V and 8 bases from J, leaving 5 bases between. Using immunoSEQ multiplex PCR, the repertoire was profiled, and TCRdb retains in-frame clones only, with some absent. The sample lists more than 45,000 clones; about 88% were seen once. In regard to this clone: Its antigen is unidentified.

The clonotype comes from an adult with an advanced solid tumor such as melanoma, head and neck, liver or kidney cancer. Source: CD4+ or CD8+ T cells sorted from blood, taken in a trial of the OX40 agonist ivuxolimab. The chain recombines TRBV11-2 with TRBJ2-3, with unresolved D. The CDR3 sequence is CASSLTSTQYF. As DNA, the CDR3 is TGTGCCAGCAGCTTAACTTCTACGCAGTATTTT.